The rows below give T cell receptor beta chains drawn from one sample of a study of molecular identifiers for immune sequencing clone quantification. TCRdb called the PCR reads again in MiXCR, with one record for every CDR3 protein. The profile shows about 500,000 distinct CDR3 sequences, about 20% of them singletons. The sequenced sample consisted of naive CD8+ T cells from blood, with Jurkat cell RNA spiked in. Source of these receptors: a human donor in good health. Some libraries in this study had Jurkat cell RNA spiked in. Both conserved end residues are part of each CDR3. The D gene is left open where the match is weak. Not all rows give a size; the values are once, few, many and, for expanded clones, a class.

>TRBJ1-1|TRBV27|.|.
CASSLRGGGTEAFF
TGTGCCAGCAGTTTACGGGGAGGAGGCACTGAAGCTTTCTTT
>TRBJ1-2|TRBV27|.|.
CASGFQSNYGYAF
TGTGCCAGCGGTTTTCAGTCCAACTATGGCTACGCCTTC
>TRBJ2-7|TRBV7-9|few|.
CASSLGRGTEQYF
TGTGCCAGCAGCTTAGGTAGGGGAACCGAGCAGTACTTC
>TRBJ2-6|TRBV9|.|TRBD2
CASMGRGGFSGANVLTF
TGTGCCAGCATGGGGCGGGGGGGCTTCTCTGGGGCCAACGTCCTGACTTTC
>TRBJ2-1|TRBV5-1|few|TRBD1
CASSWTGGYNEQFF
TGCGCCAGCAGTTGGACAGGGGGCTACAATGAGCAGTTCTTC
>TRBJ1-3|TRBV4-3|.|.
CASSQDRAVQLAGNTIYF
TGCGCCAGCAGCCAAGATAGGGCAGTACAACTTGCTGGAAACACCATATATTTT
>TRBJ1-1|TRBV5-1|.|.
CASSLGPAKTEAFF
TGCGCCAGCAGCTTGGGGCCCGCGAAGACTGAAGCTTTCTTT
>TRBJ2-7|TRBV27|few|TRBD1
CASSPGGAFYEQYF
TGTGCCAGCAGCCCAGGGGGCGCTTTCTACGAGCAGTACTTC
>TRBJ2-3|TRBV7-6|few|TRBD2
CASSLALSGGPTSSTDTQYF
TGTGCCAGCAGCTTAGCGTTAAGCGGGGGGCCTACCTCTAGCACAGATACGCAGTATTTT
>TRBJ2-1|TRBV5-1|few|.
CASSLEGTTYNEQFF
TGCGCCAGCAGCTTGGAGGGGACAACGTACAATGAGCAGTTCTTC
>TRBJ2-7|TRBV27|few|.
CASSHRGSSYEQYF
TGTGCCAGCAGCCATAGAGGTTCCTCCTACGAGCAGTACTTC
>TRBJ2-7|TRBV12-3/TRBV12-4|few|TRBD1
CASSSTGADYEQYF
TGTGCCAGCAGTTCGACAGGGGCGGACTACGAGCAGTACTTC
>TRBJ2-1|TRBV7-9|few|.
CASSDQRARSYNEQFF
TGTGCCAGCAGCGACCAGCGGGCCCGCTCCTACAATGAGCAGTTCTTC
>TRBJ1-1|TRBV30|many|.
CAWSPLNTEAFF
TGTGCCTGGAGTCCCCTGAACACTGAAGCTTTCTTT
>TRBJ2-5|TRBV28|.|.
CASSLEHPGLGETQYF
TGTGCCAGCAGTTTGGAGCATCCGGGCCTGGGAGAGACCCAGTACTTC
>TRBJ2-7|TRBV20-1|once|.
CSARATLSYEQYF
TGCAGTGCTAGAGCGACCCTCTCCTACGAGCAGTACTTC
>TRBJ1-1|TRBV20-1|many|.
CSAMLNTEAFF
TGCAGTGCTATGCTGAACACTGAAGCTTTCTTT
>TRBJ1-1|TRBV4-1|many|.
CASSQERGWTEAFF
TGCGCCAGCAGCCAAGAGAGGGGGTGGACTGAAGCTTTCTTT
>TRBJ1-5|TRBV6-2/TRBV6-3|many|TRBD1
CASRLQGIYQPQHF
TGTGCCAGCAGATTACAGGGGATTTATCAGCCCCAGCATTTT
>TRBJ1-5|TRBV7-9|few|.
CASSLGGSEPQHF
TGTGCCAGCAGCTTAGGGGGCTCAGAGCCCCAGCATTTT
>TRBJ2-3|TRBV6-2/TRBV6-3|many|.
CASSYEVSSTDTQYF
TGTGCCAGCAGTTACGAGGTTTCCAGCACAGATACGCAGTATTTT
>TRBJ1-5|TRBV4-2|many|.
CASSQGTDQPQHF
TGTGCCAGCAGCCAAGGTACAGATCAGCCCCAGCATTTT
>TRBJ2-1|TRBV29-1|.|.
CSSRRQEYNEQFF
TGCAGTTCCCGTCGACAGGAGTACAATGAGCAGTTCTTC
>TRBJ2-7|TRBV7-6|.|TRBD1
CASSPTGTGGGEQYF
TGTGCCAGCAGCCCGACCGGGACAGGGGGAGGCGAGCAGTACTTC
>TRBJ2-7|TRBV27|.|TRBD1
CASSPRQGAVKQYF
TGTGCCAGCAGTCCTAGACAGGGAGCCGTCAAGCAGTACTTC
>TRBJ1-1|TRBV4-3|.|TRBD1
CASSKIRGYTEAFF
TGCGCCAGCAGCAAAATCAGGGGGTACACTGAAGCTTTCTTT
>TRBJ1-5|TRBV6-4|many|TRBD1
CASSDWTGWSNQPQHF
TGTGCCAGCAGTGACTGGACAGGGTGGAGCAATCAGCCCCAGCATTTT
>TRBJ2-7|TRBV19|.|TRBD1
CASSISGQGAYEQYF
TGTGCCAGTAGTATTTCGGGACAGGGGGCGTACGAGCAGTACTTC
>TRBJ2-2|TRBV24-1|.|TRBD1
CATSVPGQGGTGVLFF
TGTGCCACCAGTGTACCCGGACAGGGTGGCACCGGGGTGCTGTTTTTT
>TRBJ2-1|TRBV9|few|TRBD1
CASSPWTGSYNEQFF
TGTGCCAGCAGCCCCTGGACAGGGTCCTACAATGAGCAGTTCTTC
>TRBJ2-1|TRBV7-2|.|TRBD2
CASSPSSGIYNEQFF
TGTGCCAGCAGCCCCTCTAGCGGGATTTACAATGAGCAGTTCTTC